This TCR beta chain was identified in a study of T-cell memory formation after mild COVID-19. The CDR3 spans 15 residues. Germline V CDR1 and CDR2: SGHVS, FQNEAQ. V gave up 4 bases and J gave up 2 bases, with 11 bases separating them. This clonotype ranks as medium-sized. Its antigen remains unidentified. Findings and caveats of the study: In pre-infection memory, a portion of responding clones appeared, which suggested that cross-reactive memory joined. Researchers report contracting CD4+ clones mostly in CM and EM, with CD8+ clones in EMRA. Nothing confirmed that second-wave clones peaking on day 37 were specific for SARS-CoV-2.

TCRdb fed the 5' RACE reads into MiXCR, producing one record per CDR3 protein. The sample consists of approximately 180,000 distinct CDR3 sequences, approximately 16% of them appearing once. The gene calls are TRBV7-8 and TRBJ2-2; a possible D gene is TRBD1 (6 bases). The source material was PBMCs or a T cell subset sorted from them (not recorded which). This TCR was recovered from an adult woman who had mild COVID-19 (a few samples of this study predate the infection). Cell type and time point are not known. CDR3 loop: CASSYQDRNTGELFF. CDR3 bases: TGTGCCAGCAGCTACCAGGACAGAAACACCGGGGAGCTGTTTTTT.